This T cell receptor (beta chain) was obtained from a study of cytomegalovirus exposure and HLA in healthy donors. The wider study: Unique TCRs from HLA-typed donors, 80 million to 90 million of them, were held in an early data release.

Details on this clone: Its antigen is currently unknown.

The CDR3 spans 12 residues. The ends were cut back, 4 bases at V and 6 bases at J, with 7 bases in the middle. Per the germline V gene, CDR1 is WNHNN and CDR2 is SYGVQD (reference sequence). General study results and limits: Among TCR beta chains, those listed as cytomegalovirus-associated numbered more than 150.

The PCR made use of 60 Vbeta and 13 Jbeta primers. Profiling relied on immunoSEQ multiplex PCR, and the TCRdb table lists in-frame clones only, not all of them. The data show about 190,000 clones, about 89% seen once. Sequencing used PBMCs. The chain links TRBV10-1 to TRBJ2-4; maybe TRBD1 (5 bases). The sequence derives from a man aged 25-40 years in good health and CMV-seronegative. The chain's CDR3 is CASSGQGNIQYF. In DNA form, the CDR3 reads TGCGCCAGCAGTGGTCAGGGAAACATTCAGTACTTC.